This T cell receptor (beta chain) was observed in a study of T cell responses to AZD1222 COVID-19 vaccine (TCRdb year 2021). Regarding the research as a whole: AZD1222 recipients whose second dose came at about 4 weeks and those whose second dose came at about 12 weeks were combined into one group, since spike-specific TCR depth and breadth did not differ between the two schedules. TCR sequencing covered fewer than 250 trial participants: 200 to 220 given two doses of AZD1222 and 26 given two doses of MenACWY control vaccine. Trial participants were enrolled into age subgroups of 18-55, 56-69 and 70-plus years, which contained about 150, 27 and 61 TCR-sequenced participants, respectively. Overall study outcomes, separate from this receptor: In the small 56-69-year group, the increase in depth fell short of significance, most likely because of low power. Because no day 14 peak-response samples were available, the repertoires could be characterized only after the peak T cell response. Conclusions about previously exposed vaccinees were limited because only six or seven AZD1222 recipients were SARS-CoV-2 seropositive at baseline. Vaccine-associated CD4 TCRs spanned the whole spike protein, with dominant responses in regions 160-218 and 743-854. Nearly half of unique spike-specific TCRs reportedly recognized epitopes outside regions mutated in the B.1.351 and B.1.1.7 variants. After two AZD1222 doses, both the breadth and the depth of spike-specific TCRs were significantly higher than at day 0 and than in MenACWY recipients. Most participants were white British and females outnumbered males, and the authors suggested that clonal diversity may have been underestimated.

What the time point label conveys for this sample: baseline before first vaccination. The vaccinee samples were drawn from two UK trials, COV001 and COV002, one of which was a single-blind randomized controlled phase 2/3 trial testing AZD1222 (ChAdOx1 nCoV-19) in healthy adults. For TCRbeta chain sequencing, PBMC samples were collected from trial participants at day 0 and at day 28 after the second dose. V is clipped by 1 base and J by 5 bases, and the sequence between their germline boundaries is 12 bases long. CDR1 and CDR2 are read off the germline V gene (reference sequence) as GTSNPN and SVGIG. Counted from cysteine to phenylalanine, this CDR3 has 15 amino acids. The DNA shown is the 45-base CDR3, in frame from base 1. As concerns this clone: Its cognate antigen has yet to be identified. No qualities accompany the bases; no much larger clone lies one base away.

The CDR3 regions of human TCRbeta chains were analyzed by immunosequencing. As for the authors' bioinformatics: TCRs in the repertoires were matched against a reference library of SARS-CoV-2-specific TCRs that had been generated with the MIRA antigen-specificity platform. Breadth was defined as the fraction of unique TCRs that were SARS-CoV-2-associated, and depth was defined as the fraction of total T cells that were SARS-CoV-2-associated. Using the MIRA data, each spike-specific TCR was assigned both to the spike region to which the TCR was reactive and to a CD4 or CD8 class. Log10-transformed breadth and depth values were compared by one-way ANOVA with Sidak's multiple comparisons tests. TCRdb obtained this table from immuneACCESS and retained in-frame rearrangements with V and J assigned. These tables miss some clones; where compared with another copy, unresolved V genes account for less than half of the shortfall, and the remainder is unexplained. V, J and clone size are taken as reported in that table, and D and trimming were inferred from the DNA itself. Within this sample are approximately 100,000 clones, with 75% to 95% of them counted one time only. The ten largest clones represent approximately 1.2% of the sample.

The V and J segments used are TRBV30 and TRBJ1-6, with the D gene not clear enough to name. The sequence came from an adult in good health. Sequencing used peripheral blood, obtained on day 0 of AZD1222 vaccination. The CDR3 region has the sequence CAWSADSLNNSPLHF. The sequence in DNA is TGTGCCTGGAGTGCAGACTCCCTTAATAATTCACCCCTCCACTTT. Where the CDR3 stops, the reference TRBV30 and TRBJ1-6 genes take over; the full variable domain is SQTIHQWPATLVQPVGSPLSLECTVEGTSNPNLYWYRQAAGRGLQLLFYSVGIGQISSEVPQNLSASRPQDRQFILSSKKLLLSDSGFYLCAWSADSLNNSPLHFGNGTRLTVT.